These 3 T cell receptor beta chains share one sample of origin, sequenced in a study of STAT3 mutations in large granular lymphocyte leukemia. Study-wide findings and caveats: Every T-LGLL patient had at least one immunodominant TCRbeta clonotype.

Measured with immunoSEQ multiplex PCR; TCRdb has only the in-frame clones, and not every one. The top ten clones hold under 85% of a sample with about 6,600 clones, around 52% of them seen once. The antigens these receptors bind are not known. The sequenced sample consisted of peripheral blood mononuclear cells. Receptors were obtained from a boy younger than 18 with T-cell large granular lymphocyte leukemia. Some clones in this sample may be carry-over from other donors' samples.

This clone was detected a few times. This chain joins TRBV11-2 and TRBJ1-5, with D unresolved. Germline CDR1 SGHAT, CDR2 FQNNGV. This CDR3 has 13 amino acids. V was cut by 2 bases and J by 5 bases, with 7 bases left in between. In DNA, the CDR3 is TGTGCCAGCAGCTTACTTCCCGATCAGCCCCAGCATTTT. Translating gives CASSLLPDQPQHF.

The genes are TRBV7-9 and TRBJ1-2; D is unclear. V lost 4 bases and J lost 3, with 3 bases in between. The CDR3 runs to 11 residues. Germline assignment: CDR1 SEHNR and CDR2 FQNEAQ (reference sequence). CDR3 in DNA: TGTGCCAGCAGCTCTGACTATGGCTACACCTTC. This encodes CASSSDYGYTF.

The chain couples TRBV7-9 to TRBJ2-7, with D perhaps matching TRBD2 (6 bases). CDR3 length: 13 residues. The germline V gene has CDR1 SEHNR and CDR2 FQNEAQ (reference sequence). Trimming removed 3 bases from V and 4 bases from J, with 10 bases in between. CDR3 nucleotides: TGTGCCAGCAGCTTCGCCGGGACTTACGAGCAGTACTTC. Its protein product is CASSFAGTYEQYF.